Given below is one T cell receptor (beta chain) in context. Germline V gives CDR1 SGDLS, CDR2 YYNGEE. The CDR3 consists of 15 residues. Unmatched junction bases numbered 6, after V lost 5 bases and J lost 2 bases. Sequencing was performed with immunoSEQ multiplex PCR; in TCRdb, only in-frame clones are kept and a portion is missing. The sample comprises under 250,000 clones, 83% of which are singletons, and over 4.5% rests with the top ten. This record belongs to a study of blood T cell repertoires in COVID-19. Sequenced: peripheral blood. This clonotype was sampled from a human donor in a cohort sampled during active COVID-19. This chain connects TRBV9 to TRBJ1-1; TRBD1 matches 10 bases. The CDR3 region has the DNA TGTGCCAGCAGGCTGACAGGGGGCGGTAACACTGAAGCTTTCTTT. Translating it yields CASRLTGGGNTEAFF.